Listed below are T cell receptor beta chains from one sample, sequenced in a study of TIL therapy for anti-PD-1-resistant metastatic lung cancer. Assay: immunoSEQ multiplex PCR; the TCRdb copy retains only in-frame clones and omits some. The sample consists of under 7,500 clones, 60% to 65% of them appearing once. Material: tumor tissue, obtained at baseline. All receptors derive from a person aged 30 to 80 with non-small cell lung cancer. Each CDR3 is given with its conserved first and last residue. Each record gives: clone size, V gene, D gene, J gene, CDR3 DNA, CDR3 protein. The D gene is left open where the match is weak. For some rows the clone size is stated as once, few or many, or as a class when expanded; others skip it.

size: .; V: TRBV7-2; D: .; J: TRBJ1-2; DNA: TGTGCCAGCAGCTTGGGGGGCTACACCTTC; CDR3: CASSLGGYTF
size: .; V: TRBV2; D: .; J: TRBJ1-1; DNA: TGTGCCAGCGGATCCCGGGTCTACACTGAAGCTTTCTTT; CDR3: CASGSRVYTEAFF
size: .; V: TRBV7-2; D: .; J: TRBJ2-7; DNA: TGTGCCAGCAGCTTAGGGGTCTCATTAGACTACGAGCAGTACTTC; CDR3: CASSLGVSLDYEQYF
size: few; V: TRBV18; D: .; J: TRBJ1-1; DNA: TGTGCCAGCTCACCACAGGACAGTTTGGTCACTGAAGCTTTCTTT; CDR3: CASSPQDSLVTEAFF
size: .; V: TRBV6-6; D: TRBD2; J: TRBJ2-7; DNA: TGTGCCAGCAGTCCGCGGACCGGGACTAGAATCAAGCGGGGCGAGCAGTACTTC; CDR3: CASSPRTGTRIKRGEQYF
size: .; V: TRBV30; D: TRBD1; J: TRBJ2-7; DNA: TGTGCCGGGACAGGGGCCTACGAGCAGTACTTC; CDR3: CAGTGAYEQYF
size: .; V: TRBV11-2; D: .; J: TRBJ2-7; DNA: TGTGCCAGCAGCTCGAACACAGTAGGCGAGCAGTACTTC; CDR3: CASSSNTVGEQYF
size: .; V: TRBV5-4; D: TRBD2; J: TRBJ2-5; DNA: TGTGCCAGCAGCTTGGAGGCTAGCGGGCTAAGGGAGACCCAGTACTTC; CDR3: CASSLEASGLRETQYF
size: few; V: TRBV4-1; D: TRBD1; J: TRBJ1-5; DNA: TGCGCCAGCAGCCAAGCTGGGACAGGGGGTCAGCCCCAGCATTTT; CDR3: CASSQAGTGGQPQHF
size: once; V: TRBV6-4; D: TRBD2; J: TRBJ2-1; DNA: TGTGCCAGCAGTGATAGCGGGGGGGCCAACAATGAGCAGTTCTTC; CDR3: CASSDSGGANNEQFF
size: .; V: TRBV7-9; D: .; J: TRBJ1-1; DNA: TGTGCCAGCAGCCCATCGGCTTCCTACCCTGAAGCTTTCTTT; CDR3: CASSPSASYPEAFF
size: .; V: TRBV19; D: .; J: TRBJ2-3; DNA: TGTGCCAGTAGTCTCACCGGGAGCACAGATACGCAGTATTTT; CDR3: CASSLTGSTDTQYF
size: .; V: TRBV11-2; D: TRBD1; J: TRBJ2-1; DNA: TGTGCCAGCAGCAACTCCGGGACAGGGTACAATGAGCAGTTCTTC; CDR3: CASSNSGTGYNEQFF
size: .; V: TRBV5-1; D: TRBD1; J: TRBJ1-2; DNA: TGCGCCAGCAGCTTACACCCCCGAGACAGGGAGAGAAAAGGCTACACCTTC; CDR3: CASSLHPRDRERKGYTF
size: .; V: TRBV10-1; D: .; J: TRBJ1-4; DNA: TGCGCCAGCAGTGCCGTACAAGGGCCGGGGGAAAAACTGTTTTTT; CDR3: CASSAVQGPGEKLFF
size: .; V: TRBV6-6; D: .; J: TRBJ2-7; DNA: TGTGCCAGCAGTTACGCAACAGGCTACGAGCAGTACTTC; CDR3: CASSYATGYEQYF
size: few; V: TRBV11-2; D: .; J: TRBJ1-2; DNA: TGTGCCAGCAGCTTAGGGCAGGCGCCCGCGGGCTACACCTTC; CDR3: CASSLGQAPAGYTF
size: .; V: TRBV6-5; D: .; J: TRBJ2-7; DNA: TGTGCCAGCTGGCCTCGGGGGTCCGTTGTGAACGAGCAGTACTTC; CDR3: CASWPRGSVVNEQYF
size: .; V: TRBV5-6; D: .; J: TRBJ2-7; DNA: TGTGCCAGCAGCTTGGGGCCGCGGGGACCCCTAAACAACGAGCAGTACTTC; CDR3: CASSLGPRGPLNNEQYF
size: .; V: TRBV3-1/TRBV3-2; D: TRBD2; J: TRBJ2-1; DNA: TGTGCCAGCAGCTACCTAGCGGTCTACAATGAGCAGTTCTTC; CDR3: CASSYLAVYNEQFF
size: few; V: TRBV6-2/TRBV6-3; D: .; J: TRBJ1-5; DNA: TGTGCCAGCAGTAACCCCAACTGGGTTCCGCCCCAGCATTTT; CDR3: CASSNPNWVPPQHF
size: .; V: TRBV3-1/TRBV3-2; D: TRBD1; J: TRBJ1-6; DNA: TGTGCCGCGACCCAGGGACAGGGCAATTCACCCCTCCACTTT; CDR3: CAATQGQGNSPLHF
size: few; V: TRBV7-2; D: .; J: TRBJ2-5; DNA: TGTGCCAGCAGCTTTTACCAAGAGACCCAGTACTTC; CDR3: CASSFYQETQYF
size: .; V: TRBV3-1/TRBV3-2; D: .; J: TRBJ2-1; DNA: TGTGCCAGCAGCCAAAGGCGGGAGCAGTTCTTC; CDR3: CASSQRREQFF
size: .; V: TRBV18; D: .; J: TRBJ1-2; DNA: TGTGCCAGCTCACCACCATGGACACGAGTCAGTGATTATGGCTACACCTTC; CDR3: CASSPPWTRVSDYGYTF
size: .; V: TRBV9; D: .; J: TRBJ1-6; DNA: TGTGCCAGCAGCGGACAAAGCTCCTATAATTCACCCCTCCACTTT; CDR3: CASSGQSSYNSPLHF
size: .; V: TRBV6-4; D: .; J: TRBJ2-6; DNA: TGTGCCAGCGGATCCCGGGACGGACTCTCTGGGGCCAACGTCCTGACTTTC; CDR3: CASGSRDGLSGANVLTF
size: few; V: TRBV6-1; D: TRBD2; J: TRBJ2-3; DNA: TGTGCCAGCAGTGTCGGAGCGGGAGGGCCTTTTGATACGCAGTATTTT; CDR3: CASSVGAGGPFDTQYF
size: .; V: TRBV6-1; D: .; J: TRBJ2-1; DNA: TGTGCCAGCAGTGAATTCCCCAGGAACCCCTACAATGAGCAGTTCTTC; CDR3: CASSEFPRNPYNEQFF
size: .; V: TRBV2; D: .; J: TRBJ1-1; DNA: TGTGCCACATCGAGTACATTCGGGAACACTGAAGCTTTCTTT; CDR3: CATSSTFGNTEAFF
size: .; V: TRBV5-5; D: TRBD1; J: TRBJ2-5; DNA: TGTGCCAGCAGCGGGACAGGGGGTCAGGAGACCCAGTACTTC; CDR3: CASSGTGGQETQYF
size: .; V: TRBV5-1; D: .; J: TRBJ2-2; DNA: TGCGCCAGCAGCCTGACTACGACGGAGCTGTTTTTT; CDR3: CASSLTTTELFF
size: .; V: TRBV7-2; D: TRBD1; J: TRBJ1-4; DNA: TGTGCCAGCAGCCCTGGACAGGGACGTGAAAAACTGTTTTTT; CDR3: CASSPGQGREKLFF